These 20 T cell receptor beta chains were all obtained from the same sample, sequenced in a study of blood T cell repertoires in COVID-19 (dated by TCRdb to 2019 to 2021). Libraries were prepared through the immunoSEQ multiplex PCR assay. TCRdb provides this immuneACCESS table in a form limited to in-frame rearrangements. Some clones are lacking; in checked studies, under half of them reflect an unresolved V gene, and why the rest are absent is not known. For this sample there are about 62,000 clones; around nine tenths appear just once. The biggest ten clones account for almost 4% of the sample. Sequencing input: peripheral blood. The receptors originated from a human donor in a cohort sampled during active COVID-19.

CDR3 sequence reads: CASSTPEGGPTDTQYF. For the CDR3, the DNA is TGTGCCAGTAGTACACCCGAAGGGGGCCCCACAGATACGCAGTATTTT. The V and J genes are TRBV19 and TRBJ2-3, with 7 bases matching TRBD1. The germline V gene has CDR1 LNHDA and CDR2 SQIVND (reference sequence). The CDR3 length is 16 residues. The junction had 9 bases not matched to a gene; V was cut back by 4 bases and J by 2 bases. The whole variable domain, remainder taken from reference TRBV19 and TRBJ2-3, is DGGITQSPKYLFRKEGQNVTLSCEQNLNHDAMYWYRQDPGQGLRLIYYSQIVNDFQKGDIAEGYSVSREKKESFPLTVTSAQKNPTAFYLCASSTPEGGPTDTQYFGPGTRLTVL.

The CDR3 here is CAWSVQQVTDTQYF. DNA for the CDR3: TGTGCCTGGAGTGTACAGCAGGTTACAGATACGCAGTATTTT. This sequence joins TRBV30 and TRBJ2-3; D ambiguous. Germline values: CDR1 GTSNPN, CDR2 SVGIG (reference sequence). Trimming cost V 0 bases and J 3 bases, with 10 bases left between them. The CDR3 is 14 amino acids.

The V and J genes are TRBV5-1 and TRBJ2-6; no firm D call. Germline CDR1 and CDR2: SGHRS and YFSETQ. The V end was cut by 2 bases, the J end by 0 bases, with 12 bases between. The CDR3 loop spans 17 amino acids. The CDR3 bases are TGCGCCAGCAGCTTTTTCCCCTCAGACTCTGGGGCCAACGTCCTGACTTTC. It translates to CASSFFPSDSGANVLTF.

This sequence joins TRBV28 and TRBJ2-1; 9 bases map to TRBD2. From germline, CDR1 is MDHEN and CDR2 SYDVKM. Trimming took 4 bases from V and 3 from J; bases not matched to a gene: 13. CDR3 length equals 18 residues. The CDR3 loop is CASSSSSAGSGGYNEQFF. The CDR3 DNA follows: TGTGCCAGCAGTTCATCATCAGCGGGTAGCGGGGGCTACAATGAGCAGTTCTTC.

The chain uses TRBV24-1 and TRBJ2-5; 14 nucleotides agree with TRBD2. The germline V gene has CDR1 KGHDR and CDR2 SFDVKD. The CDR3 extends over 17 amino acids. With V trimmed by 4 bases and J by 5 bases, 8 bases remained unmatched. CDR3 DNA: TGTGCCACCAGTGACTCTGGACTAGCGGGAGGTTGGGAGACCCAGTACTTC. The encoded protein is CATSDSGLAGGWETQYF.

The chain carries TRBV19 and TRBJ1-2; 9 positions agree with TRBD1. This CDR3 region has 15 residues. The trim removed 5 bases at V and 4 bases at J, leaving 8 bases unmatched. CDR1 and CDR2 from the germline V gene are LNHDA and SQIVND (reference sequence). The DNA of the CDR3 is TGTGCCAGTAGTCGCACCGGGACAGGGATCTATGGCTACACCTTC. This encodes CASSRTGTGIYGYTF. Using reference TRBV19 and TRBJ1-2 for the parts outside the CDR3, the full variable domain is DGGITQSPKYLFRKEGQNVTLSCEQNLNHDAMYWYRQDPGQGLRLIYYSQIVNDFQKGDIAEGYSVSREKKESFPLTVTSAQKNPTAFYLCASSRTGTGIYGYTFGSGTRLTVV.

The V call is TRBV9, the J call TRBJ2-7; 12 bases line up with TRBD2. The V gene's germline CDR1 is SGDLS and CDR2 YYNGEE. The length of the CDR3 is 15 residues. The ends lost 2 bases at V and 2 bases at J; junction bases unmatched: 2. The CDR3 DNA sequence: TGTGCCAGCAGCGTCGGACTAGCGGGAACCTACGAGCAGTACTTC. Translating it yields CASSVGLAGTYEQYF.

The chain has TRBV7-6 and TRBJ2-1; D perhaps matches TRBD1 (5 bases). CDR1 and CDR2 from the germline V gene are SGHVS and FNYEAQ. The CDR3 has 15 residues. Trimming removed 2 bases from V and 5 bases from J, with 13 bases in between. In nucleotides, the CDR3 is TGTGCCAGCAGCTTACTGGGGCGGAGCGACAATGAGCAGTTCTTC. It codes for CASSLLGRSDNEQFF.

This chain connects TRBV14 to TRBJ1-1; the D is unclear. The V gene's germline CDR1 is SGHDN and CDR2 FVKESK. The V and J ends lost 4 bases and 7 bases respectively, with 16 bases between them. The CDR3 loop spans 14 amino acids. CDR3 nucleotide sequence: TGTGCCAGCAGCCCCTTGGCAGGCCGAATTGAAGCTTTCTTT. Translation: CASSPLAGRIEAFF.

CDR3 in amino acids: CASSVGEGPYNEQFF. CDR3 in DNA: TGTGCCAGCAGCGTTGGAGAGGGCCCCTACAATGAGCAGTTCTTC. This chain joins TRBV5-4 and TRBJ2-1; a possible D gene is TRBD2 (5 bases). V lost 4 bases to trimming and J lost 2 bases, with 13 bases between them. The germline V gene encodes CDR1 SGHNT and CDR2 YYREEE (reference sequence). The CDR3 consists of 15 residues.

The rearrangement links TRBV10-1 to TRBJ2-1, with a tentative D call TRBD2 (5 bases). This CDR3 region has 16 residues. V lost 0 bases, J lost 9 bases, and 18 bases lay in between. Germline CDR1 reads WNHNN; CDR2 reads SYGVQD (reference sequence). CDR3 DNA sequence: TGCGCCAGCAGTGAGTCAGTGGGAGTGCCCGGCGGTGAGCAGTTCTTC. The encoded protein is CASSESVGVPGGEQFF.

This clone was seen just once. The chain carries TRBV5-4 and TRBJ2-7; TRBD1 matches at 8 bases. Per germline, CDR1 SGHNT and CDR2 YYREEE (reference sequence). CDR3 length equals 14 residues. V shed 2 bases, J shed 2 bases, and the junction held 3 bases outside the gene matches. CDR3: CASSFAGGAYEQYF. In nucleotides, the CDR3 is TGTGCCAGCAGCTTTGCAGGGGGCGCCTACGAGCAGTACTTC.

The V and J genes are TRBV28 and TRBJ1-2, with 7 bases that match TRBD1. Trimming at V came to 7 bases and at J to 0 bases, leaving 14 bases not matched to a gene. Germline V lookup: CDR1 MDHEN, CDR2 SYDVKM. There are 17 residues in the CDR3. The CDR3 DNA reads TGTGCCAGCACCTACTCGACAGGGTGGGAAGCTAACTATGGCTACACCTTC. Translated: CASTYSTGWEANYGYTF.

V and J are TRBV11-2 and TRBJ2-1, with 9 positions matching TRBD1. Trimming took 6 bases from V and 0 from J; bases not matched to a gene: 6. Germline V CDR1 and CDR2: SGHAT, FQNNGV. CDR3 length: 16 amino acids. The CDR3 DNA reads TGTGCCAGCAGTCAAGACAGGGGGAGCTCCTACAATGAGCAGTTCTTC. Protein product: CASSQDRGSSYNEQFF. Using reference TRBV11-2 and TRBJ2-1 for the parts outside the CDR3, the full variable domain is EAGVAQSPRYKIIEKRQSVAFWCNPISGHATLYWYQQILGQGPKLLIQFQNNGVVDDSQLPKDRFSAERLKGVDSTLKIQPAKLEDSAVYLCASSQDRGSSYNEQFFGPGTRLTVL.

This clone appeared a few times. This chain joins TRBV9 and TRBJ2-7, with TRBD2 as a possible D gene (5 bases). Germline CDR1 and CDR2: SGDLS and YYNGEE. V lost 3 bases to trimming and J lost 5 bases, with 12 bases between them. The CDR3 loop spans 13 amino acids. The DNA of the CDR3 is TGTGCCAGCAGCGGAGGGATTCTGCACGAGCAGTACTTC. It is translated as CASSGGILHEQYF.

The chain has TRBV24-1 and TRBJ2-1; 10 nucleotides agree with TRBD2. CDR1 KGHDR and CDR2 SFDVKD come from the germline V gene. CDR3 length: 16 amino acids. After removal of 3 bases from V and 1 base from J, the junction contained 2 bases not matched to a gene. This CDR3 reads CATSDEAGGSYNEQFF. CDR3 DNA: TGTGCCACCAGTGATGAAGCGGGAGGGTCCTACAATGAGCAGTTCTTC.

The CDR3 protein is CASSPTSGVFNEQFF. CDR3 sequence (DNA): TGCGCCAGCAGCCCAACTAGCGGGGTGTTCAATGAGCAGTTCTTC. The genes are TRBV4-3 and TRBJ2-1, with 10 bases matching TRBD2. The CDR3 runs to 15 residues. Germline CDR1 and CDR2: LGHNA and YSLEER. The junction had 6 bases not matched to a gene; V was cut back by 4 bases and J by 6 bases.

The chain joins TRBV13 to TRBJ1-2, with TRBD1 as a possible D gene (6 bases). V lost 1 base and J lost 6, with 15 bases in between. From germline, CDR1 is PRHDT and CDR2 FYEKMQ (reference sequence). The CDR3 is made up of 15 amino acids. This CDR3 reads CASSLVAGAPDGYTF. The CDR3 nucleotides are TGTGCCAGCAGCTTAGTTGCAGGGGCCCCAGATGGCTACACCTTC.

The V call is TRBV4-1, the J call TRBJ2-1; 10 bases agree with TRBD2. Unmatched junction bases numbered 7, after V lost 0 bases and J lost 8 bases. The CDR3 runs to 16 residues. The germline V gene has CDR1 MGHRA and CDR2 YSYEKL. The chain's CDR3 is CASSQEASGGAYEQFF. CDR3 in DNA: TGCGCCAGCAGCCAAGAAGCGAGCGGGGGGGCGTATGAGCAGTTCTTC.

The chain employs TRBV7-6 and TRBJ2-7; D gene unclear. CDR1 SGHVS and CDR2 FNYEAQ come from the germline V gene. The CDR3 covers 15 residues. V dropped 5 bases and J dropped 2 bases, with 16 bases sitting between them. CDR3 DNA: TGTGCCAGCAGCCCCATCCTACAGCCTCCCTACGAGCAGTACTTC. Its protein product is CASSPILQPPYEQYF.